This TCR beta chain is from a study of OX40 agonist ivuxolimab in advanced cancers. The protocol was immunoSEQ multiplex PCR, while the TCRdb copy is restricted to in-frame clones and leaves out a portion. The sample yields roughly 92,000 clones, under 90% seen once. Between the trimmed V and J ends, which lost 5 bases and 8 bases, there was a span of 22 bases. This CDR3 has 16 amino acids. Looked up from germline, CDR1 is SEHNR and CDR2 is FQNEAQ (reference sequence). This sequence originates from an adult with an advanced solid tumor such as melanoma, head and neck, liver or kidney cancer. This sample comprised CD4+ or CD8+ T cells sorted from blood, obtained in a trial of the OX40 agonist ivuxolimab. The genes are TRBV7-9 and TRBJ2-1, with D perhaps being TRBD1 or TRBD2 (5 bases each). CDR3 sequence (DNA): TGTGCCAGCAGCCCAACACCGGGACGAGACGTGTATGAGCAGTTCTTC. It codes for CASSPTPGRDVYEQFF.